These 30 T cell receptor beta chains were sequenced from one sample in a study of blood T cell repertoires in COVID-19. Sequencing used immunoSEQ multiplex PCR; TCRdb keeps in-frame clones, though not all of them. The sample carries around 200,000 clones, 85% to 90% recorded once. The specimen sequenced was peripheral blood. Receptor source: a middle-aged man with active or convalescent COVID-19.

The chain carries TRBV15 and TRBJ2-5, with 8 bases identical to TRBD1. V lost 0 bases to trimming and J lost 4 bases; unmatched junction nucleotides: 7. The CDR3 runs to 16 residues. CDR1 and CDR2 (germline): LNHNV, YYDKDF (reference sequence). In nucleotides, the CDR3 is TGTGCCACCAGCAGAGAGGCGACAGGGGCTCGAGAGACCCAGTACTTC. It encodes CATSREATGARETQYF.

The chain combines TRBV7-2 with TRBJ1-5; perhaps TRBD1 as D (6 bases). V lost 1 base and J 5 bases, leaving 15 bases between the germline ends. The CDR3 runs to 16 residues. The germline CDR1 and CDR2 sequences are SGHTA and FQGNSA. As DNA, the CDR3 is TGTGCCAGCAGCTTAGAGGGGGTCGTAGGGTATCAGCCCCAGCATTTT. Its translation: CASSLEGVVGYQPQHF.

Worth noting for this clone: The sample holds other DNA sequences that translate to the same CDR3. The chain combines TRBV3-1 (or the pseudogene TRBV3-2) with TRBJ1-1; D is unclear. The CDR3 consists of 14 residues. The germline V gene encodes CDR1 LGHDT and CDR2 YNNKEL (reference sequence). V gave up 0 bases and J gave up 0 bases, with 5 bases separating them. The CDR3, as DNA: TGTGCCAGCAGCCAAGAGGGCCTGAACACTGAAGCTTTCTTT. Its protein is CASSQEGLNTEAFF.

The rearrangement joins TRBV11-3 to TRBJ2-7, with 11 bases identical to TRBD1. Trimming at V came to 4 bases and at J to 5 bases, leaving 10 bases not matched to a gene. This CDR3 is built from 16 residues. Germline V gene lookup returns CDR1 SGHNT and CDR2 YENEEA. This CDR3 is CASSSSQGQGVNEQYF. DNA of the CDR3: TGTGCCAGCAGCTCCTCCCAGGGACAGGGGGTGAACGAGCAGTACTTC.

The genes are TRBV28 and TRBJ1-4; 9 nucleotides align to TRBD1. Looked up from germline, CDR1 is MDHEN and CDR2 is SYDVKM. The CDR3 extends over 15 amino acids. After removal of 6 bases from V and 8 bases from J, the junction contained 10 bases not matched to a gene. The CDR3 is CASRYRGLGPEKLFF. The CDR3 DNA sequence: TGTGCCAGCAGGTACAGGGGGCTTGGGCCCGAAAAACTGTTTTTT.

The V and J genes are TRBV19 and TRBJ1-1; D is uncertain. With 7 bases removed from V and 0 bases from J, the gap between germline ends came to 15 bases. CDR1 is LNHDA, CDR2 SQIVND, per germline (reference sequence). The CDR3 contains 15 residues. CDR3 loop: CASTIGGILNTEAFF. CDR3 sequence (DNA): TGTGCCAGTACGATCGGCGGCATCCTGAACACTGAAGCTTTCTTT.

The table lists this clone with a count of one. The V call is TRBV7-2, the J call TRBJ1-6; tentative D call: TRBD1 (5 bases). The CDR3 is made up of 14 amino acids. Between the trimmed V and J ends, which lost 7 bases and 10 bases, there was a span of 17 bases. CDR1 SGHTA and CDR2 FQGNSA come from the germline V gene. CDR3 in DNA: TGTGCCAGCAATTCGGTGGGGGGGGTGTCACCCCTCCACTTT. Translated: CASNSVGGVSPLHF.

This chain joins TRBV4-2 and TRBJ1-5; D remains ambiguous. Deletions cut 0 bases from V and 2 bases from J, with 11 bases between. The germline V gene has CDR1 LGHNA and CDR2 YNFKEQ. CDR3 length: 16 residues. The CDR3 region is CASSQDYGQGNQPQHF. As DNA, the CDR3 is TGTGCCAGCAGCCAAGACTATGGGCAGGGCAATCAGCCCCAGCATTTT.

The J gene is TRBJ2-1, the V gene TRBV15; maybe TRBD2 (6 bases). The CDR3 contains 16 residues. The V gene lost 0 bases and the J gene lost 0 bases, with 9 bases spanning the gap. Germline CDR1 LNHNV, CDR2 YYDKDF (reference sequence). CDR3 sequence reads: CATSRDAGSSYNEQFF. In DNA form, the CDR3 reads TGTGCCACCAGCAGAGATGCGGGGAGCTCCTACAATGAGCAGTTCTTC.

CDR3 nucleotide sequence: TGTGCCAGCAGCCAAGAAAGGGGGCGAGATACTGAAGCTTTCTTT. As protein: CASSQERGRDTEAFF. The chain employs TRBV3-1 (or the pseudogene TRBV3-2) and TRBJ1-1; 7 nucleotides align to TRBD1. The germline V gene has CDR1 LGHDT and CDR2 YNNKEL (reference sequence). The trim removed 0 bases at V and 5 bases at J, leaving 6 bases unmatched. This CDR3 contains 15 residues.

The CDR3 reads CASSERQGNQPQHF. The CDR3 nucleotides are TGTGCCAGCAGCGAAAGACAGGGTAATCAGCCCCAGCATTTT. The chain couples TRBV6-6 to TRBJ1-5; TRBD1 matches at 7 bases. Germline CDR1 and CDR2: MNHNY and SVGAGI (reference sequence). With V trimmed by 6 bases and J by 4 bases, 6 bases remained unmatched. This CDR3 has 14 residues.

In DNA, the CDR3 is TGTGCCAGCAGCTCGGACAGGGTGTACTATGGCTACACCTTC. Protein sequence: CASSSDRVYYGYTF. The J gene is TRBJ1-2, the V gene TRBV7-9, with 8 bases matching TRBD1. V was clipped by 4 bases and J by 3 bases; unmatched bases: 4. The CDR3 runs 14 residues. The germline V gene has CDR1 SEHNR and CDR2 FQNEAQ (reference sequence).

The gene calls are TRBV5-1 and TRBJ2-3, with 10 bases matching TRBD2. V lost 2 bases and J lost 4; bases outside the gene matches: 1. CDR3 length equals 14 residues. The V gene's germline CDR1 is SGHRS and CDR2 YFSETQ. CDR3 residues: CASSLLAGSDTQYF. The CDR3 DNA follows: TGCGCCAGCAGCTTACTAGCGGGGTCAGATACGCAGTATTTT.

The chain combines TRBV11-2 with TRBJ1-6, with a possible D match to TRBD1 (6 bases). The germline V and J ends were trimmed by 4 bases and 7 bases, with 11 bases remaining between them. From germline, CDR1 is SGHAT and CDR2 FQNNGV. The CDR3 contains 14 residues. The CDR3 protein is CASSSGVLNSPLHF. The CDR3 DNA reads as TGTGCCAGCAGCTCAGGGGTCCTCAATTCACCCCTCCACTTT.

This chain joins TRBV6-5 and TRBJ1-2, with D tentatively TRBD1 (5 bases). Trimming took 4 bases from V and 1 from J, leaving 13 bases between them. Germline-derived CDR1 and CDR2 are MNHEY and SVGAGI. This CDR3 comprises 15 residues. Here the CDR3 reads CASSSPAGLNYGYTF. In nucleotides, the CDR3 is TGTGCCAGCAGTTCCCCGGCGGGGCTTAACTATGGCTACACCTTC.

The rearrangement uses TRBV3-1 (or the pseudogene TRBV3-2) and TRBJ2-1, with D perhaps matching TRBD2 (6 bases). The germline CDR1 and CDR2 sequences are LGHDT and YNNKEL (reference sequence). The CDR3 sequence is 13 residues long. Trimming pared 0 bases from V and 10 bases from J, leaving 10 bases between. CDR3 protein: CASSQDRGAEQFF. DNA for the CDR3: TGTGCCAGCAGCCAAGATCGCGGGGCCGAGCAGTTCTTC.

This chain uses TRBV25-1 with TRBJ1-6; no definite D call. Germline V gene sequence: CDR1 MGHDK, CDR2 SYGVNS. Trimming took off 3 bases at V and 2 bases at J, with 8 bases between the two ends. The CDR3 totals 15 residues. The CDR3 sequence: CASSEEGPYNSPLHF. The DNA for the CDR3 is TGTGCCAGCAGTGAGGAGGGTCCCTATAATTCACCCCTCCACTTT.

This chain connects TRBV30 to TRBJ2-5; 9 bases are shared with TRBD2. Germline V lookup: CDR1 GTSNPN, CDR2 SVGIG (reference sequence). The CDR3 loop spans 14 amino acids. Trimming at V came to 5 bases and at J to 1 base, leaving 5 bases not matched to a gene. The CDR3 reads CAWGSGGSQETQYF. The DNA for the CDR3 is TGTGCCTGGGGGAGCGGGGGGTCCCAAGAGACCCAGTACTTC.

The chain uses TRBV5-4 and TRBJ2-1; TRBD1 aligns across 7 bases. The V and J ends lost 4 bases and 6 bases, in that order; junction bases with no gene match: 7. This CDR3 spans 14 amino acids. Germline loops: CDR1 SGHNT, CDR2 YYREEE (reference sequence). CDR3 in amino acids: CASSTGTAGNEQFF. The CDR3 nucleotides read TGTGCCAGCAGCACCGGGACAGCTGGCAATGAGCAGTTCTTC.

The V gene is TRBV18, the J gene TRBJ1-2, with TRBD1 as a possible D gene (6 bases). With 5 bases removed from V and 4 bases from J, the gap between germline ends came to 17 bases. CDR3 length equals 15 residues. The germline V gene encodes CDR1 KGHSH and CDR2 LQKENI. CDR3 loop: CASSSVTGPFYGYTF. CDR3 DNA sequence: TGTGCCAGCTCAAGCGTAACAGGGCCCTTCTATGGCTACACCTTC.

This clone showed up just once. The J gene is TRBJ1-2, the V gene TRBV28, with D hard to call. V was cut by 2 bases and J by 2 bases, with 9 bases left in between. The germline V gene encodes CDR1 MDHEN and CDR2 SYDVKM. The CDR3 runs to 14 residues. The CDR3 DNA is TGTGCCAGCAGTTTAGATCGGAGAAACTATGGCTACACCTTC. This sequence encodes CASSLDRRNYGYTF.

The CDR3 spells CASSDPRRGLYGYTF. The CDR3 DNA sequence: TGTGCCAGCAGTGACCCTAGGCGGGGTCTCTATGGCTACACCTTC. The chain has TRBV27 and TRBJ1-2; the D is unclear. The CDR3 is 15 residues long. The V gene lost 5 bases and the J gene lost 4 bases, with 17 bases spanning the gap. Looked up from germline, CDR1 is MNHEY and CDR2 is SMNVEV (reference sequence).

The rearrangement uses TRBV3-1 (or the pseudogene TRBV3-2) and TRBJ2-3, with TRBD2 matching 8 bases. Per germline, CDR1 LGHDT and CDR2 YNNKEL (reference sequence). This CDR3 comprises 18 residues. The junction had 8 bases not matched to a gene; V was cut back by 0 bases and J by 0 bases. CDR3 sequence (DNA): TGTGCCAGCAGCCAAGATTTACTAGCGGAAAAAAGCACAGATACGCAGTATTTT. It encodes CASSQDLLAEKSTDTQYF.

This clone has only a few counts. The rearrangement uses TRBV12-3 or TRBV12-4 and TRBJ1-2; the D gene is possibly TRBD1 (6 bases). Trimming removed 5 bases from V and 3 bases from J, with 10 bases in between. The CDR3 covers 13 residues. For the CDR3, the DNA is TGTGCCAGCAGTCCAGGGGAGCACTATGGCTACACCTTC. Translated, it gives CASSPGEHYGYTF.

The V call is TRBV6-2 or TRBV6-3, the J call TRBJ2-7, with a possible D match to TRBD2 (6 bases). V lost 0 bases to trimming and J lost 3 bases, with 12 bases between them. CDR1 and CDR2 (germline): MNHEY, SVGEGT. This CDR3 region has 15 residues. CDR3 loop: CASSYSGGVGYEQYF. As DNA, the CDR3 is TGTGCCAGCAGTTACTCGGGGGGAGTAGGCTACGAGCAGTACTTC.

With regard to this clone: Additional DNA sequences in this sample encode the identical CDR3. This sequence joins TRBV5-4 and TRBJ1-2, with TRBD1 matching over 7 bases. Trimming cost V 0 bases and J 8 bases; bases outside gene matches: 4. From germline, CDR1 is SGHNT and CDR2 YYREEE (reference sequence). This CDR3 comprises 13 residues. CDR3 loop: CASSLGQGGGYTF. The CDR3 bases are TGTGCCAGCAGCTTGGGACAGGGCGGCGGCTACACCTTC.

This chain uses TRBV5-1 with TRBJ2-2; 8 bases align to TRBD1. This CDR3 has 14 residues. V shed 4 bases, J shed 5 bases, and the junction held 4 bases outside the gene matches. In germline, CDR1 is SGHRS, CDR2 YFSETQ. Here the CDR3 DNA reads TGCGCCAGCAGCACCCGGGACAGGACCGGGGAGCTGTTTTTT. Translation: CASSTRDRTGELFF.

The chain links TRBV28 to TRBJ1-2; 9 nucleotides match TRBD1. The CDR3 covers 13 residues. The V gene's germline CDR1 is MDHEN and CDR2 SYDVKM. V gave up 9 bases and J gave up 6 bases; unmatched junction bases: 8. CDR3 protein: CASSLGQGDGYTF. DNA of the CDR3: TGTGCCAGTTCGTTGGGACAGGGTGATGGCTACACCTTC.

The genes are TRBV5-1 and TRBJ2-5; 10 nucleotides match TRBD1. CDR3 length equals 16 residues. Germline V lookup: CDR1 SGHRS, CDR2 YFSETQ. V lost 0 bases and J lost 5; bases outside the gene matches: 7. The CDR3 nucleotides are TGCGCCAGCAGCTTGGTTGGGACAGGGGCGTGGGAGACCCAGTACTTC. This sequence encodes CASSLVGTGAWETQYF. Variable domain in full (rest from reference TRBV5-1 and TRBJ2-5): KAGVTQTPRYLIKTRGQQVTLSCSPISGHRSVSWYQQTPGQGLQFLFEYFSETQRNKGNFPGRFSGRQFSNSRSEMNVSTLELGDSALYLCASSLVGTGAWETQYFGPGTRLLVL.

The chain carries TRBV15 and TRBJ2-5, with 11 bases matching TRBD2. The CDR3 covers 17 residues. V was clipped by 1 base and J by 5 bases; unmatched bases: 9. Germline values: CDR1 LNHNV, CDR2 YYDKDF (reference sequence). The CDR3 protein is CATSRVPSGGTGETQYF. For the CDR3, the DNA is TGTGCCACCAGCAGAGTCCCTAGCGGGGGGACGGGGGAGACCCAGTACTTC. The variable domain in full, completed from reference TRBV15 and TRBJ2-5, reads DAMVIQNPRYQVTQFGKPVTLSCSQTLNHNVMYWYQQKSSQAPKLLFHYYDKDFNNEADTPDNFQSRRPNTSFCFLDIRSPGLGDTAMYLCATSRVPSGGTGETQYFGPGTRLLVL.